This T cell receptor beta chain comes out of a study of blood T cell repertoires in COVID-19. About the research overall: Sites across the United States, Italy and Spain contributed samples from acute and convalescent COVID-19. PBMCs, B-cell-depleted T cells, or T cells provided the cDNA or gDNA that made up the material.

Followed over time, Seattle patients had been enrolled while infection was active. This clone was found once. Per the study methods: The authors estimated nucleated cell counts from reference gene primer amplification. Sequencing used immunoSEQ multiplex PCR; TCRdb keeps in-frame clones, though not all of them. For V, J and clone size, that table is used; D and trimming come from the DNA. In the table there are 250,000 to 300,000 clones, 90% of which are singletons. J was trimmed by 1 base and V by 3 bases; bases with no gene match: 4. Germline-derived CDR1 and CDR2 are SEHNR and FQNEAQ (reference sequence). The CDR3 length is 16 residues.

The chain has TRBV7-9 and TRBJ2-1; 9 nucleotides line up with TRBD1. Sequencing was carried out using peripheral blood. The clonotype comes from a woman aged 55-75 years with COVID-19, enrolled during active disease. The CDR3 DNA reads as TGTGCCAGCAGCTTTGGGACAGGGATTTCCTACAATGAGCAGTTCTTC. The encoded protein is CASSFGTGISYNEQFF.